The 12 T cell receptor beta chains below come from one sample, sequenced in a study of blood T cell repertoires in COVID-19. Clones were sequenced by immunoSEQ multiplex PCR, and TCRdb holds only the in-frame ones, with some missing. The sample lists fewer than 200,000 clones; 75% to 85% were seen once. Sequenced sample: peripheral blood. These receptors were obtained from a woman in her fifties or sixties with COVID-19, enrolled during active disease.

This clone was picked up one time. The genes are TRBV7-9 and TRBJ1-6; D call uncertain. Germline CDR1 reads SEHNR; CDR2 reads FQNEAQ (reference sequence). The CDR3 is 13 residues long. Deletions cut 3 bases from V and 8 bases from J, with 8 bases between. The CDR3 DNA is TGTGCCAGCAGCTTCCAGCGAGATTCACCCCTCCACTTT. It codes for CASSFQRDSPLHF.

This clone came up once. V gene TRBV19 combines with J gene TRBJ1-4; D ambiguous. V lost 6 bases, J lost 8 bases, and 13 bases lay in between. From germline, CDR1 is LNHDA and CDR2 SQIVND (reference sequence). The CDR3 is 13 amino acids. CDR3 DNA: TGTGCCAGTAGGACGGGGATCGGGGAAAAACTGTTTTTT. It translates to CASRTGIGEKLFF.

The CDR3 bases are TGTGCCAGCAGCTTAGACGGAGCCGACCTGGAGACCCAGTACTTC. This translates into CASSLDGADLETQYF. This chain uses TRBV11-2 with TRBJ2-5; the D is unclear. CDR3 length: 15 amino acids. In germline, CDR1 is SGHAT, CDR2 FQNNGV. The germline V and J ends were trimmed by 0 bases and 5 bases, with 13 bases remaining between them.

The chain links TRBV6-4 to TRBJ2-7; the D is unclear. Trimming removed 5 bases from V and 3 bases from J, with 2 bases in between. Germline V gene data show CDR1 as MRHNA and CDR2 as SNTAGT. The CDR3 covers 10 residues. The CDR3 sequence is CASSLYEQYV. The CDR3, as DNA: TGTGCCAGCAGTCTCTACGAGCAGTACGTC.

This clone appeared a single time. The gene calls are TRBV15 and TRBJ1-1; D is undetermined. The germline V and J ends were trimmed by 0 bases and 4 bases, with 15 bases remaining between them. The CDR3 extends over 16 amino acids. Germline CDR1 LNHNV, CDR2 YYDKDF (reference sequence). CDR3 nucleotides: TGTGCCACCAGCAGAGATCGGAGCGCGTTGAGCACTGAAGCTTTCTTT. This codes for CATSRDRSALSTEAFF.

The chain is built from TRBV6-5 and TRBJ1-2; D unresolved. The CDR3 is made up of 14 amino acids. Trimming removed 0 bases from V and 4 bases from J, with 9 bases in between. Per germline, CDR1 MNHEY and CDR2 SVGAGI. CDR3 sequence: CASSYSNSVYGYTF. DNA of the CDR3: TGTGCCAGCAGTTACTCGAACAGTGTCTATGGCTACACCTTC.

V usage is TRBV7-9 and J usage is TRBJ1-2; TRBD1 agrees at 9 bases. The CDR3 contains 13 residues. Germline-derived CDR1 and CDR2 are SEHNR and FQNEAQ (reference sequence). The trim removed 3 bases at V and 7 bases at J, leaving 3 bases unmatched. CDR3 region: CASSFPGQGGYTF. CDR3 nucleotide sequence: TGTGCCAGCAGCTTCCCGGGACAGGGTGGCTACACCTTC.

J is TRBJ2-5 and V is TRBV7-6; TRBD1 agrees at 10 bases. Germline V CDR1 and CDR2: SGHVS, FNYEAQ. The ends lost 1 base at V and 4 bases at J; junction bases unmatched: 12. The CDR3 sequence is 18 residues long. In DNA form, the CDR3 reads TGTGCCAGCAGCTTAGAACTAATGGGGACAGGGGTTGGAGAGACCCAGTACTTC. The encoded protein is CASSLELMGTGVGETQYF.

This clone was counted a few times. The rearrangement links TRBV19 to TRBJ2-1, with TRBD2 matching over 7 bases. Trimming took 11 bases from V and 7 from J; bases not matched to a gene: 20. The CDR3 consists of 16 residues. Germline V gene sequence: CDR1 LNHDA, CDR2 SQIVND (reference sequence). CDR3 residues: CAGSAQAGVSPNEQFF. CDR3 bases: TGTGCCGGTTCAGCCCAGGCGGGAGTAAGTCCGAATGAGCAGTTCTTC.

The CDR3 DNA reads as TGTGCCAGCAGCTTGCCTATTGACAGGGGCCGGGAGACCCAGTACTTC. Its translation is CASSLPIDRGRETQYF. This chain connects TRBV5-4 to TRBJ2-5, with 8 bases aligning to TRBD1. This CDR3 spans 16 amino acids. The V gene end was trimmed by 1 base and the J gene end by 5 bases; junction bases not matched to a gene: 10. Germline values: CDR1 SGHNT, CDR2 YYREEE (reference sequence). Variable domain in full (rest from reference TRBV5-4 and TRBJ2-5): ETGVTQSPTHLIKTRGQQVTLRCSSQSGHNTVSWYQQALGQGPQFIFQYYREEENGRGNFPPRFSGLQFPNYSSELNVNALELDDSALYLCASSLPIDRGRETQYFGPGTRLLVL.

This clone showed up just a few times. The gene calls are TRBV28 and TRBJ1-1, with D maybe TRBD1 (5 bases). CDR3 length: 14 residues. Trimming removed 3 bases from V and 1 base from J, with 9 bases in between. Germline CDR1 reads MDHEN; CDR2 reads SYDVKM. The CDR3 region is CASSLETANTEAFF. The CDR3 DNA reads as TGTGCCAGCAGTTTGGAGACAGCGAACACTGAAGCTTTCTTT.

This chain links TRBV3-1 (or the pseudogene TRBV3-2) with TRBJ1-5, with D hard to call. The CDR3 runs to 13 residues. V gave up 1 base and J gave up 6 bases, with 7 bases separating them. CDR1 and CDR2 (germline): LGHDT, YNNKEL (reference sequence). The CDR3 loop reads CASSQGGSQPQHF. The CDR3 nucleotides are TGTGCCAGCAGCCAAGGAGGTAGTCAGCCCCAGCATTTT.